This T cell receptor beta chain stems from a study of T cell changes during pregnancy in multiple sclerosis. The germline V gene encodes CDR1 MNHNS and CDR2 SASEGT. V lost 6 bases, J lost 8 bases, and 6 bases stayed unmatched. This CDR3 region has 13 residues. TCRdb's table, derived via immunoSEQ multiplex PCR, lists solely in-frame clones and lacks some. This table holds fewer than 35,000 clones, 85% to 95% found once. The sequence was collected from a female donor with multiple sclerosis, enrolled in a pregnancy study. The sample consisted of CD4+ T cells from peripheral blood mononuclear cells, taken in the second trimester of pregnancy. The chain couples TRBV6-1 to TRBJ1-4; 7 bases agree with TRBD1. DNA of the CDR3: TGTGCCAGCAGGCGAGGGGGCGACGAAAAACTGTTTTTT. This encodes CASRRGGDEKLFF.